Listed below are T cell receptor beta chains from one sample, sequenced in a study of PD-1 blockade in classical Hodgkin lymphoma. TCRdb keeps only in-frame clones here, not all; method: immunoSEQ multiplex PCR. The sample lists 25,000 to 30,000 clones; approximately 86% were seen once. Sequences were derived from CD8+ T cells from blood, sampled at baseline. The receptors here all came from a human donor with classical Hodgkin lymphoma. The CDR3 runs from the conserved cysteine through the conserved F or W. A D gene is named only where the DNA matches it firmly. Size is omitted from some rows. Given values are once, few, many or a class for expanded clones.

J gene	D gene	CDR3 length	V gene	clone size	CDR3 protein	CDR3 DNA
TRBJ1-4	.	14	TRBV6-1	.	CASSERGEHEKLFF	TGTGCCAGCAGTGAACGGGGCGAGCATGAAAAACTGTTTTTT
TRBJ2-7	TRBD1	14	TRBV27	few	CASSLMDRVGEQYF	TGTGCCAGCAGTTTGATGGACAGGGTGGGCGAGCAGTACTTC
TRBJ2-7	.	16	TRBV7-4	.	CASTDRAGEGLYEQYF	TGTGCCAGCACCGATCGGGCCGGAGAGGGTCTCTACGAGCAGTACTTC
TRBJ2-5	.	14	TRBV7-9	.	CASSWGGIQETQYF	TGTGCCAGCAGCTGGGGCGGTATACAAGAGACCCAGTACTTC
TRBJ1-2	TRBD1	13	TRBV29-1	.	CSVPGQTNYGYTF	TGCAGCGTGCCGGGACAGACTAACTATGGCTACACCTTC
TRBJ2-2	TRBD1	16	TRBV9	.	CASSAGQGARTGELFF	TGTGCCAGCAGCGCCGGACAGGGGGCGCGGACCGGGGAGCTGTTTTTT
TRBJ1-5	TRBD1	15	TRBV27	.	CASSWGQGGNQPQHF	TGTGCCAGCAGTTGGGGACAGGGAGGCAATCAGCCCCAGCATTTT
TRBJ2-3	.	11	TRBV5-1	.	CASSFGDTQYF	TGCGCCAGCAGCTTTGGGGATACGCAGTATTTT
TRBJ2-7	.	16	TRBV10-3	.	CAISDPNGTRSYEQYF	TGTGCCATCAGTGATCCTAACGGGACTCGATCCTACGAGCAGTACTTC
TRBJ2-7	TRBD2	12	TRBV5-6	.	CASTAGDGEQYF	TGTGCCAGCACTGCGGGAGATGGCGAGCAGTACTTC
TRBJ2-3	.	12	TRBV2	.	CALRVRADTQYF	TGTGCCCTTAGGGTGCGGGCAGATACGCAGTATTTT
TRBJ2-2	.	17	TRBV27	once	CASSPLSGIARNGELFF	TGTGCCAGCAGTCCCCTCTCCGGGATTGCGAGGAACGGGGAGCTGTTTTTT
TRBJ2-7	TRBD2	13	TRBV7-9	few	CASSPSGSYEQYF	TGTGCCAGCAGCCCTAGCGGGAGCTACGAGCAGTACTTC
TRBJ1-5	TRBD1	14	TRBV4-1	few	CASSQETGNQPQHF	TGCGCCAGCAGCCAAGAGACAGGGAATCAGCCCCAGCATTTT
TRBJ1-1	TRBD1	15	TRBV15	once	CATSTTGTGATEAFF	TGTGCCACCAGCACCACCGGGACAGGGGCCACTGAAGCTTTCTTT
TRBJ1-3	.	13	TRBV7-9	.	CASSLLSGNTIYF	TGTGCCAGCAGCTTGCTATCTGGAAACACCATATATTTT
TRBJ2-4	TRBD1	18	TRBV4-1	.	CASSQDSLRDSRKNIQYF	TGCGCCAGCAGCCAAGACTCTCTCCGGGACAGCAGAAAAAACATTCAGTACTTC
TRBJ2-7	.	12	TRBV28	.	CASSFDVYEQYF	TGTGCCAGCAGTTTTGACGTATACGAGCAGTACTTC
TRBJ2-7	.	14	TRBV19	.	CASSIVGASYEQYF	TGTGCCAGTAGTATAGTAGGCGCTTCCTACGAGCAGTACTTC
TRBJ1-1	TRBD1	12	TRBV5-1	few	CASSLGDRTAFF	TGCGCCAGCAGCTTGGGGGACAGAACGGCTTTCTTT
TRBJ1-6	.	17	TRBV28	.	CASRTKRLFGVNSPLHF	TGTGCCAGCAGGACAAAGCGCCTTTTTGGTGTAAATTCACCCCTCCACTTT
TRBJ1-2	TRBD1	13	TRBV27	.	CASSGGPDYGYTF	TGTGCCAGTTCAGGGGGCCCGGACTATGGCTACACCTTC
TRBJ2-7	TRBD2	16	TRBV10-3	.	CAISDLSGRWSYEQYF	TGTGCCATCAGCGACCTTAGCGGGAGATGGTCCTACGAGCAGTACTTC
TRBJ2-5	.	13	TRBV7-9	.	CASSPWTEETQYF	TGTGCCAGCAGCCCGTGGACAGAAGAGACCCAGTACTTC